The 20 T cell receptor beta chains presented below share a single source sample, sequenced in a study of shared clonotypes between healthy human individuals (dated by TCRdb to the early 2020s). Library preparation used the immunoSEQ multiplex PCR assay. TCRdb mirrors the immuneACCESS table, restricted to in-frame sequences. Some clones are absent from its copies; in checked studies, under half trace to an unresolved V gene, and the reason for the others is unknown. The sample table holds around 88,000 clones, of which 60% to 75% were seen once. Of the sample, 50% falls within the top ten clones. The sample taken for sequencing was memory CD8+ T cells sorted from blood. What this sample's cell subset or site label stands for: CD45RO+ cells pooled with CCR7-negative TemRA cells. All receptors derive from a man aged 25-45 years in good health.

This clone was recorded a few times. V usage is TRBV28 and J usage is TRBJ2-7; D gene uncertain. This CDR3 spans 13 amino acids. Germline V CDR1 and CDR2: MDHEN, SYDVKM. Trimming cost V 4 bases and J 2 bases, with 9 bases left between them. The CDR3 loop reads CASSYPFAYEQYF. CDR3 DNA: TGTGCCAGCAGTTATCCCTTTGCCTACGAGCAGTACTTC.

The chain couples TRBV29-1 to TRBJ2-3, with 10 positions matching TRBD2. Germline V lookup: CDR1 SQVTM, CDR2 ANQGSEA. V dropped 1 base and J dropped 6; count of bases not matched to a gene: 7. The CDR3 runs 15 residues. For the CDR3, the DNA is TGCAGCGTTGAAGTGCCGGGACTAGCGTATGATACGCAGTATTTT. This gives the protein CSVEVPGLAYDTQYF.

The rearrangement joins TRBV28 to TRBJ1-1; D may be TRBD1 (6 bases). CDR1 and CDR2 (germline): MDHEN, SYDVKM. V lost 3 bases, J lost 8 bases, and 16 bases lay in between. This CDR3 has 14 amino acids. The CDR3, as DNA: TGTGCCAGCAGTTTTTCCCCTTGGGGGGGCGAAGCTTTCTTT. Translating it yields CASSFSPWGGEAFF.

This clone was picked up one time. The chain links TRBV28 to TRBJ2-7; D gene ambiguous. The CDR3 is made up of 15 amino acids. Germline-derived CDR1 and CDR2 are MDHEN and SYDVKM. Deletions cut 0 bases from V and 2 bases from J, with 11 bases between. The CDR3 DNA follows: TGTGCCAGCAGTTTATGGCTGCGGCTACCCTACGAGCAGTACTTC. Translation gives CASSLWLRLPYEQYF.

This chain uses TRBV27 with TRBJ2-3; D call uncertain. Trimming removed 7 bases from V and 4 bases from J, with 12 bases in between. The length of the CDR3 is 13 residues. Looked up from germline, CDR1 is MNHEY and CDR2 is SMNVEV (reference sequence). Here the CDR3 DNA reads TGTGCCAGCAACCTCCGGCGGTCAGATACGCAGTATTTT. Translating it yields CASNLRRSDTQYF.

This clone was seen ten or more times. The rearrangement uses TRBV5-6 and TRBJ2-5; D gene unclear. Germline lookup yields CDR1 SGHDT and CDR2 YYEEEE. The CDR3 spans 15 residues. Trimming took off 3 bases at V and 0 bases at J, with 12 bases between the two ends. The CDR3 spells CASSWRFLHQETQYF. Written as DNA, the CDR3 is TGTGCCAGCAGCTGGCGATTTCTGCACCAAGAGACCCAGTACTTC.

The rearrangement uses TRBV29-1 and TRBJ2-1; 12 bases map to TRBD2. This CDR3 has 17 amino acids. V was clipped by 3 bases and J by 1 base; unmatched bases: 7. Germline lookup yields CDR1 SQVTM and CDR2 ANQGSEA. The CDR3 DNA reads TGCAGCGTTGATTGGCTAGCGGGAGGGGTATCCTACAATGAGCAGTTCTTC. Translating gives CSVDWLAGGVSYNEQFF.

The chain joins TRBV28 to TRBJ1-5; D unclear. V was cut by 6 bases and J by 6 bases, with 9 bases left in between. The CDR3 is made up of 12 amino acids. Germline values: CDR1 MDHEN, CDR2 SYDVKM. The CDR3 region has the DNA TGTGCCAGCAGGGTCGGTTCTCAGCCCCAGCATTTT. Amino acids: CASRVGSQPQHF.

This clone was seen at least ten times. This chain links TRBV6-4 with TRBJ1-5, with unresolved D. Trimming stripped 2 bases from V and 6 bases from J, with 8 bases between. The CDR3 consists of 13 residues. Looked up from germline, CDR1 is MRHNA and CDR2 is SNTAGT. The CDR3 loop reads CASSDADGQPQHF. The DNA for the CDR3 is TGTGCCAGCAGTGACGCGGACGGTCAGCCCCAGCATTTT.

V is TRBV11-2 and J is TRBJ2-5; TRBD1 matches at 8 bases. J lost 4 bases, V lost 5 bases, and 12 bases had no gene match. Germline CDR1 SGHAT, CDR2 FQNNGV. The CDR3 runs 16 residues. DNA for the CDR3: TGTGCCAGCAGCGTAATATGGACAGGGAGAGGAGAGACCCAGTACTTC. Translation gives CASSVIWTGRGETQYF. The whole variable domain, remainder taken from reference TRBV11-2 and TRBJ2-5, is EAGVAQSPRYKIIEKRQSVAFWCNPISGHATLYWYQQILGQGPKLLIQFQNNGVVDDSQLPKDRFSAERLKGVDSTLKIQPAKLEDSAVYLCASSVIWTGRGETQYFGPGTRLLVL.

The rearrangement joins TRBV29-1 to TRBJ1-4; D unresolved. Trimming took 7 bases from V and 5 from J, leaving 11 bases between them. Germline V gene sequence: CDR1 SQVTM, CDR2 ANQGSEA. The CDR3 totals 12 residues. The CDR3 DNA sequence: TGCAGCGGACGGACGGGGAATGAAAAACTGTTTTTT. Translated: CSGRTGNEKLFF.

This chain links TRBV10-2 with TRBJ2-6; the match to TRBD1 covers 8 bases. Germline CDR1 is WSHSY and CDR2 is SAAADI. The CDR3 length is 18 residues. J gave up 1 base and V 0 bases, and 5 bases lay outside the gene matches. This CDR3 is CASSESGQGASGANVLTF. The CDR3 DNA is TGCGCCAGCAGTGAGTCGGGTCAGGGGGCATCTGGGGCCAACGTCCTGACTTTC.

This sequence joins TRBV6-1 and TRBJ1-5, with D hard to call. Between the trimmed V and J ends, which lost 3 bases and 2 bases, there was a span of 11 bases. CDR3 length equals 15 residues. CDR1 is MNHNS, CDR2 SASEGT, per germline. The CDR3: CASSDGDYGNQPQHF. For the CDR3, the DNA is TGTGCCAGCAGTGATGGGGATTATGGCAATCAGCCCCAGCATTTT.

The rearrangement links TRBV2 to TRBJ2-1; 14 bases are shared with TRBD2. The length of the CDR3 is 16 residues. Germline-derived CDR1 and CDR2 are SNHLY and FYNNEI. V shed 4 bases, J shed 9 bases, and the junction held 8 bases outside the gene matches. CDR3 loop: CASSGQQGLAGAEQFF. CDR3 bases: TGTGCCAGCAGTGGCCAGCAGGGACTAGCGGGAGCTGAGCAGTTCTTC.

J is TRBJ2-1 and V is TRBV15; 7 bases match TRBD1. Trimming cost V 3 bases and J 3 bases; bases outside gene matches: 8. CDR3 length equals 16 residues. Germline loops: CDR1 LNHNV, CDR2 YYDKDF (reference sequence). CDR3 region: CATSSPRDSFYNEQFF. CDR3 coding DNA: TGTGCCACCAGCAGCCCCCGGGACAGCTTCTACAATGAGCAGTTCTTC. The whole variable domain, remainder taken from reference TRBV15 and TRBJ2-1, is DAMVIQNPRYQVTQFGKPVTLSCSQTLNHNVMYWYQQKSSQAPKLLFHYYDKDFNNEADTPDNFQSRRPNTSFCFLDIRSPGLGDTAMYLCATSSPRDSFYNEQFFGPGTRLTVL.

The chain has TRBV7-2 and TRBJ1-2; weak D call: TRBD1 (5 bases). V was trimmed by 5 bases and J by 6 bases, leaving 16 bases between them. This CDR3 region has 14 residues. Per the germline V gene, CDR1 is SGHTA and CDR2 is FQGNSA. The CDR3 nucleotides are TGTGCCAGCAGCCTATTGGGGGGGTTTGATGGCTACACCTTC. It codes for CASSLLGGFDGYTF.

This clone has just one count. The chain is built from TRBV5-1 and TRBJ2-1; 8 bases match TRBD1. The germline V gene has CDR1 SGHRS and CDR2 YFSETQ. The CDR3 runs to 13 residues. V lost 7 bases and J lost 8; bases outside the gene matches: 8. CDR3 sequence (DNA): TGCGCCAGCGCGAAGCCAGGGGGCGATGAGCAGTTCTTC. Translation gives CASAKPGGDEQFF. Full variable domain (missing parts from reference TRBV5-1 and TRBJ2-1): KAGVTQTPRYLIKTRGQQVTLSCSPISGHRSVSWYQQTPGQGLQFLFEYFSETQRNKGNFPGRFSGRQFSNSRSEMNVSTLELGDSALYLCASAKPGGDEQFFGPGTRLTVL.

With respect to this clone: The same CDR3 also results from other DNA sequences found in this sample. This rearrangement joins TRBV6-1 to TRBJ2-2; 9 nucleotides line up with TRBD2. CDR1 MNHNS and CDR2 SASEGT come from the germline V gene. The CDR3 is 15 amino acids. The V and J ends lost 6 bases and 7 bases, in that order; junction bases with no gene match: 9. CDR3 amino acids: CASSRAGGRGGELFF. The DNA for the CDR3 is TGTGCCAGCAGCCGAGCGGGAGGTCGGGGCGGGGAGCTGTTTTTT.

The chain employs TRBV5-4 and TRBJ2-5; 12 bases are a match to TRBD2. V was clipped by 0 bases and J by 5 bases; unmatched bases: 5. Germline CDR1 SGHNT, CDR2 YYREEE (reference sequence). This CDR3 spans 16 amino acids. CDR3 coding DNA: TGTGCCAGCAGCTTGGGACTAGCGGGGGAGGGTGAGACCCAGTACTTC. This sequence encodes CASSLGLAGEGETQYF.

The CDR3 DNA is TGTGCCAGCAGCTTCACCGATGTCAATGAGCAGTTCTTC. This codes for CASSFTDVNEQFF. This chain joins TRBV7-2 and TRBJ2-1; D is uncertain. The CDR3 runs to 13 residues. CDR1 and CDR2 from the germline V gene are SGHTA and FQGNSA. Trimming took 3 bases from V and 6 from J, leaving 9 bases between them.